This entry lists 14 T cell receptor beta chains sequenced from one sample in a study of blood T cell repertoires in COVID-19. TCRdb's table, derived via immunoSEQ multiplex PCR, lists solely in-frame clones and lacks some. The data contain a few hundred thousand clones, roughly 90% of them singletons. Material: peripheral blood. The receptors shown here come from a man in his 60s who had recovered from COVID-19.

This clone came up once. The gene calls are TRBV3-1 (or the pseudogene TRBV3-2) and TRBJ1-2; 7 nucleotides agree with TRBD1. The trim removed 0 bases at V and 8 bases at J, leaving 9 bases unmatched. CDR1 and CDR2 (germline): LGHDT, YNNKEL (reference sequence). CDR3 size: 15 residues. CDR3 nucleotides: TGTGCCAGCAGCCAAGAGGACAGGCCCCTGCAAGGCTACACCTTC. As protein: CASSQEDRPLQGYTF.

This chain uses TRBV4-2 with TRBJ2-7; 7 nucleotides line up with TRBD1. The V gene end was trimmed by 1 base and the J gene end by 2 bases; junction bases not matched to a gene: 5. The germline V gene has CDR1 LGHNA and CDR2 YNFKEQ. This CDR3 contains 15 residues. CDR3 sequence (DNA): TGTGCCAGCAGCCAAGGTCAACAGGGGCCCTACGAGCAGTACTTC. It is translated as CASSQGQQGPYEQYF.

The V gene is TRBV7-8, the J gene TRBJ1-2; D remains unclear. The CDR3 loop spans 16 amino acids. The germline gives CDR1 SGHVS, CDR2 FQNEAQ. V lost 1 base to trimming and J lost 5 bases, with 17 bases between them. For the CDR3, the DNA is TGTGCCAGCAGCTTAGAGAGGGCACTCCAAGGGTATGGCTACACCTTC. Its translation is CASSLERALQGYGYTF.

This chain uses TRBV10-3 with TRBJ1-4, with D unresolved. Germline CDR1 ENHRY, CDR2 SYGVKD. The CDR3 is 14 residues long. The V and J ends lost 6 bases and 11 bases respectively, with 19 bases between them. The CDR3 DNA reads as TGTGCCATCAGCACTTCCCTTTGGGGAGAGAAACTGTTTTTT. This sequence encodes CAISTSLWGEKLFF.

This chain uses TRBV7-3 with TRBJ2-2; TRBD2 might be the D (5 bases). Germline V lookup: CDR1 SGHTA, CDR2 FQGTGA. This CDR3 comprises 14 residues. V lost 5 bases and J lost 5, with 12 bases in between. In DNA form, the CDR3 reads TGTGCCAGCAGCCCAAGAGGGAGTACCGGGGAGCTGTTTTTT. It translates to CASSPRGSTGELFF.

The V gene is TRBV19, the J gene TRBJ1-3, with D maybe TRBD1 (6 bases). The CDR3 runs 16 residues. Germline V gene sequence: CDR1 LNHDA, CDR2 SQIVND (reference sequence). V lost 7 bases to trimming and J lost 0 bases, with 16 bases between them. This CDR3 reads CASTPGHLSSGNTIYF. As DNA, the CDR3 is TGTGCCAGTACCCCGGGACACTTGAGCTCTGGAAACACCATATATTTT.

The chain is built from TRBV19 and TRBJ1-5, with 8 bases aligning to TRBD1. The CDR3 totals 15 residues. Per the germline V gene, CDR1 is LNHDA and CDR2 is SQIVND (reference sequence). Trimming removed 6 bases from V and 3 bases from J; junction bases left unmatched: 7. The CDR3 region is CASRRRDRPNQPQHF. For the CDR3, the DNA is TGTGCCAGTAGGCGCCGGGACAGGCCCAATCAGCCCCAGCATTTT.

J is TRBJ2-7 and V is TRBV19, with 12 bases identical to TRBD1. V shed 3 bases and J 5 bases; nucleotides not matched to a gene: 8. This CDR3 has 16 amino acids. CDR1 and CDR2 from the germline V gene are LNHDA and SQIVND (reference sequence). The CDR3 DNA reads TGTGCCAGTAGTATGGACTCCGGGACAGGGGGCGACGAGCAGTACTTC. Translation gives CASSMDSGTGGDEQYF.

The gene calls are TRBV7-2 and TRBJ2-5; D perhaps matches TRBD1 (5 bases). Germline CDR1 SGHTA, CDR2 FQGNSA. Deletions cut 1 base from V and 5 bases from J, with 14 bases between. This CDR3 is 15 amino acids long. CDR3 coding DNA: TGTGCCAGCAGCTTAGGGGGCCGAGGACGGGAGACCCAGTACTTC. Encoded protein: CASSLGGRGRETQYF.

The chain couples TRBV4-1 to TRBJ2-1; TRBD2 is a possible D gene (7 bases). Per the germline V gene, CDR1 is MGHRA and CDR2 is YSYEKL. The ends were cut back, 5 bases at V and 7 bases at J, with 12 bases in the middle. The CDR3 spans 13 residues. CDR3 nucleotides: TGCGCCAGCAGCGTGGGGGGGCGGAATGAGCAGTTCTTC. It encodes CASSVGGRNEQFF.

The chain is built from TRBV5-1 and TRBJ2-3, with 8 bases lining up with TRBD2. Germline V CDR1 and CDR2: SGHRS, YFSETQ. The CDR3 is made up of 14 amino acids. Trimming at V came to 6 bases and at J to 2 bases, leaving 5 bases not matched to a gene. The CDR3 is CASNPGGATDTQYF. The CDR3 DNA reads TGCGCCAGCAACCCCGGGGGGGCCACAGATACGCAGTATTTT.

The rearrangement joins TRBV19 to TRBJ1-2; unclear D gene. V was clipped by 3 bases and J by 1 base, with 12 bases between them. CDR1 LNHDA and CDR2 SQIVND come from the germline V gene (reference sequence). This CDR3 has 15 residues. This chain's CDR3 is CASSISQTGNYGYTF. CDR3 in DNA: TGTGCCAGTAGTATTTCCCAGACGGGTAACTATGGCTACACCTTC.

J is TRBJ2-1 and V is TRBV6-5; D gene ambiguous. The V end was cut by 6 bases, the J end by 1 base, with 10 bases between. Germline V gene lookup returns CDR1 MNHEY and CDR2 SVGAGI. This CDR3 comprises 14 residues. The chain's CDR3 is CASRRGGSYNEQFF. The CDR3 bases are TGTGCCAGCAGACGAGGTGGATCCTACAATGAGCAGTTCTTC.

The chain carries TRBV7-7 and TRBJ2-6, with D possibly matching TRBD1 (6 bases). In germline, CDR1 is SSHAT, CDR2 FNYEAQ (reference sequence). Between the trimmed V and J ends, which lost 1 base and 4 bases, there was a span of 14 bases. The CDR3 length is 17 residues. In DNA form, the CDR3 reads TGTGCCAGCAGCTTAGGTGTGGGGGCATCAGGGGCCAACGTCCTGACTTTC. It specifies CASSLGVGASGANVLTF.